This TCR beta chain was sequenced in a study of control samples from healthy donors and cancer patients. The germline V gene encodes CDR1 SNHLY and CDR2 FYNNEI. This CDR3 is built from 16 residues. V was clipped by 2 bases and J by 4 bases; unmatched bases: 7. This clone appeared once. The repertoire was sequenced with immunoSEQ multiplex PCR; TCRdb's copy has only in-frame clones and lacks some. The profile covers about 120,000 clones, with around 87% appearing a single time and 1% to 1.4% taken by the ten largest. The rearrangement links TRBV2 to TRBJ2-5, with TRBD2 matching over 10 bases. The sample taken for sequencing was PBMCs. This TCR derives from a woman aged 45-65 years with colorectal cancer. The DNA of the CDR3 is TGTGCCAGCAGTGAACAACGTCTAGCGGGAGCAGAGACCCAGTACTTC. This sequence encodes CASSEQRLAGAETQYF.